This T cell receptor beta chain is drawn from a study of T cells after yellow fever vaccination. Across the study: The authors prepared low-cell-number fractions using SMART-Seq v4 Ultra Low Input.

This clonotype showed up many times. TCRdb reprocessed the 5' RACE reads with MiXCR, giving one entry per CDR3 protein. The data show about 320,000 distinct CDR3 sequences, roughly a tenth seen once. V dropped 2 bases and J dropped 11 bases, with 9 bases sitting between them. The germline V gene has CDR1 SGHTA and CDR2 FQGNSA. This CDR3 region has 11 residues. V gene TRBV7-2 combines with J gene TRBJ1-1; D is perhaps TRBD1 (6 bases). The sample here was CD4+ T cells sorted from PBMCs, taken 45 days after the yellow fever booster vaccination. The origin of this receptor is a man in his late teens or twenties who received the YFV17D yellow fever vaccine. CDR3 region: CASSLRGAAFF. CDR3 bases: TGTGCCAGCAGCTTACGGGGGGCCGCTTTCTTT.